The entry below gives a single T cell receptor (beta chain) sequence along with its context. Sequencing was performed with immunoSEQ multiplex PCR; in TCRdb, only in-frame clones are kept and a portion is missing. The sample holds 35,000 to 45,000 clones, roughly 82% seen once. CDR3 length: 15 amino acids. Germline V gene sequence: CDR1 SGDLS, CDR2 YYNGEE. V was trimmed by 3 bases and J by 5 bases, leaving 17 bases between them. The data derive from a study of blood T cell repertoires in COVID-19. The wider study: Collection of acute and convalescent COVID-19 samples took place in the United States, Italy and Spain.

Source material: peripheral blood. The sequence came from a human donor in a cohort sampled during active COVID-19. The rearrangement links TRBV9 to TRBJ2-5, with D maybe TRBD1 (5 bases). The CDR3 sequence is CASSGGGVSVETQYF. The DNA of the CDR3 is TGTGCCAGCAGCGGGGGCGGTGTAAGCGTGGAGACCCAGTACTTC.